This TCR beta chain was captured by sequencing in a study of T cell repertoires in cytomegalovirus infection. A word on this clonotype: Its antigen is still unknown.

TCRdb redid the calling of the reads with MiXCR, one entry per CDR3 protein. The table includes about 500,000 distinct CDR3 sequences, around a third detected once. Germline values: CDR1 SGHAT, CDR2 FQNNGV. V lost 2 bases to trimming and J lost 6 bases; unmatched junction nucleotides: 7. This CDR3 has 15 amino acids. The TCR was taken from a human donor in good health (CMV status not recorded). Some clones in this sample may be carry-over from other donors' samples. The sample in question was cultured PBMCs, obtained from culture after CMV antigen stimulation. The V call is TRBV11-2, the J call TRBJ2-1; 7 positions agree with TRBD2. The CDR3 DNA reads as TGTGCCAGCAGCTTAAGACCAGCGGGAAGCAATGAGCAGTTCTTC. Protein product: CASSLRPAGSNEQFF.